These 11 T cell receptor beta chains originate from one sample sequenced in a study of CD8+ T cells in alopecia areata. Investigators isolated RNA and reverse transcribed it into cDNA to act as the sequencing template. TCRdb's copy holds only in-frame clones and misses some; the assay was immunoSEQ multiplex PCR. The sample records roughly 150,000 clones, about 53% being singletons. Specimen: CD8+ T cells sorted from blood, collected at week 0. The receptors here all came from a human donor with alopecia areata.

The rearrangement links TRBV30 to TRBJ1-2; D is unresolved. The CDR3 spans 12 residues. Trimming took off 2 bases at V and 8 bases at J, with 12 bases between the two ends. Germline V gives CDR1 GTSNPN, CDR2 SVGIG (reference sequence). CDR3 sequence reads: CAWSWSTGGYTF. CDR3 sequence (DNA): TGTGCCTGGAGTTGGAGTACGGGGGGCTACACCTTC.

The chain has TRBV6-4 and TRBJ1-6, with D hard to call. Germline-derived CDR1 and CDR2 are MRHNA and SNTAGT. This CDR3 has 13 residues. Deletions cut 2 bases from V and 9 bases from J, with 8 bases between. Written as DNA, the CDR3 is TGTGCCAGCAGTGACAGGGTTGGTTCACCCCTCCACTTT. Protein: CASSDRVGSPLHF.

This clone was seen more than once but under ten times. The chain has TRBV2 and TRBJ2-1, with D unclear. The germline V gene encodes CDR1 SNHLY and CDR2 FYNNEI. V was cut by 5 bases and J by 10 bases, with 12 bases left in between. There are 12 residues in the CDR3. This CDR3 reads CASSPLAEEQFF. CDR3 DNA sequence: TGTGCCAGCAGTCCTCTTGCGGAGGAGCAGTTCTTC.

The chain employs TRBV7-9 and TRBJ2-7; TRBD1 matches at 7 bases. With V trimmed by 7 bases and J by 2 bases, 8 bases remained unmatched. Germline loops: CDR1 SEHNR, CDR2 FQNEAQ (reference sequence). The CDR3 spans 14 residues. DNA for the CDR3: TGTGCCAGCACCACGCGACAGGGCACCTACGAGCAGTACTTC. Its translation: CASTTRQGTYEQYF.

This chain uses TRBV6-4 with TRBJ1-1; D gene unclear. The germline V gene has CDR1 MRHNA and CDR2 SNTAGT. The CDR3 is 14 amino acids. V lost 6 bases to trimming and J lost 3 bases, with 14 bases between them. This chain's CDR3 is CASRLRSGDTEAFF. The CDR3 DNA reads TGTGCCAGCAGGCTCCGGTCCGGGGACACTGAAGCTTTCTTT.

The CDR3 is CASSHDRGPSYEQYF. The CDR3 DNA is TGCGCCAGCAGCCATGACCGGGGGCCTTCCTACGAGCAGTACTTC. The chain carries TRBV4-1 and TRBJ2-7; D may be TRBD1 or TRBD2 (6 bases each). This CDR3 comprises 15 residues. The germline V gene encodes CDR1 MGHRA and CDR2 YSYEKL. The V end lost 3 bases, the J end lost 1 base, and 13 bases lay between the germline ends.

As DNA, the CDR3 is TGTGCCAGCGGACAGATGAACACTGAAGCTTTCTTT. Its protein is CASGQMNTEAFF. V is TRBV28 and J is TRBJ1-1; maybe TRBD1 (6 bases). The CDR3 length is 12 residues. The V gene lost 8 bases and the J gene lost 0 bases, with 7 bases spanning the gap. CDR1 and CDR2 (germline): MDHEN, SYDVKM.

The chain recombines TRBV11-2 with TRBJ1-1, with 7 bases aligning to TRBD1. The V and J ends lost 1 base and 5 bases, in that order; junction bases with no gene match: 10. The germline CDR1 and CDR2 sequences are SGHAT and FQNNGV. The CDR3 runs to 16 residues. The CDR3 loop is CASSLGSTGTETEAFF. In DNA form, the CDR3 reads TGTGCCAGCAGCTTAGGATCGACAGGGACCGAGACTGAAGCTTTCTTT.

The CDR3 spells CASGFGLSPLSGEKLFF. In DNA form, the CDR3 reads TGTGCTAGTGGTTTCGGACTATCCCCTTTGAGCGGTGAAAAACTGTTTTTT. The chain carries TRBV12-5 and TRBJ1-4, with D unresolved. Trimming removed 3 bases at V and 7 bases at J, with 21 bases between. The CDR3 covers 17 residues. Per the germline V gene, CDR1 is LGHNT and CDR2 is FRNRAP. Full variable domain (rest looked up from reference TRBV12-5 and TRBJ1-4): DARVTQTPRHKVTEMGQEVTMRCQPILGHNTVFWYRQTMMQGLELLAYFRNRAPLDDSGMPKDRFSAEMPDATLATLKIQPSEPRDSAVYFCASGFGLSPLSGEKLFFGSGTQLSVL.

The genes are TRBV9 and TRBJ1-1; 7 bases line up with TRBD1. This CDR3 is built from 13 residues. The V segment lost 10 bases and the J segment 1 base; nucleotides outside the gene matches: 7. Germline-derived CDR1 and CDR2 are SGDLS and YYNGEE. CDR3 region: CASGGLANTEAFF. The CDR3, as DNA: TGTGCCTCAGGGGGGTTGGCGAACACTGAAGCTTTCTTT.

This rearrangement joins TRBV29-1 to TRBJ2-1; TRBD2 matches 7 bases. Trimming cost V 4 bases and J 8 bases; bases outside gene matches: 2. The CDR3 runs to 11 residues. Germline V gives CDR1 SQVTM, CDR2 ANQGSEA. The CDR3 protein is CSVGEGYEQFF. CDR3 in DNA: TGCAGCGTTGGGGAGGGGTATGAGCAGTTCTTC.